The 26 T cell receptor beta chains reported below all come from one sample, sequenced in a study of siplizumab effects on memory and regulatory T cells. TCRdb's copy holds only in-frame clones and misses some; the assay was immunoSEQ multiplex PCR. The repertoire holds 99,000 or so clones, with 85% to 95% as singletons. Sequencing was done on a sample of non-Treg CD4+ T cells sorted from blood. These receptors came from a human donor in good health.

The CDR3 is CASRETVVGYTF. CDR3 in DNA: TGTGCCAGCAGAGAGACGGTGGTCGGCTACACCTTC. V gene TRBV6-5 combines with J gene TRBJ1-2; D is ambiguous. V lost 6 bases to trimming and J lost 8 bases, with 13 bases between them. Germline V gives CDR1 MNHEY, CDR2 SVGAGI. CDR3 length: 12 residues.

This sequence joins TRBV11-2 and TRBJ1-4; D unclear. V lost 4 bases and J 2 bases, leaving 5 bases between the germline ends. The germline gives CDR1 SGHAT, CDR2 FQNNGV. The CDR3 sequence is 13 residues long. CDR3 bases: TGTGCCAGCAGCTCTTTCACTAATGAAAAACTGTTTTTT. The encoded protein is CASSSFTNEKLFF. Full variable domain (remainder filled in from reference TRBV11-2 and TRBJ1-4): EAGVAQSPRYKIIEKRQSVAFWCNPISGHATLYWYQQILGQGPKLLIQFQNNGVVDDSQLPKDRFSAERLKGVDSTLKIQPAKLEDSAVYLCASSSFTNEKLFFGSGTQLSVL.

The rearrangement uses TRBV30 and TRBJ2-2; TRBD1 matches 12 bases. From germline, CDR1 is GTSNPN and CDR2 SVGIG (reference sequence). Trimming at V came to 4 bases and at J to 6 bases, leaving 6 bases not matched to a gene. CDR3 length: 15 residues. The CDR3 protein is CAWTGTGGPAGELFF. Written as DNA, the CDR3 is TGTGCCTGGACCGGGACAGGGGGCCCGGCCGGGGAGCTGTTTTTT.

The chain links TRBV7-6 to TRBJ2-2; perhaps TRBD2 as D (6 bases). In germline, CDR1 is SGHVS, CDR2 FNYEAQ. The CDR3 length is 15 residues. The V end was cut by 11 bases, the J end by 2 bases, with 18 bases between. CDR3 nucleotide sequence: TGTGCCCAGGGATTTGCGGGATTCAACACCGGGGAGCTGTTTTTT. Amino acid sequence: CAQGFAGFNTGELFF.

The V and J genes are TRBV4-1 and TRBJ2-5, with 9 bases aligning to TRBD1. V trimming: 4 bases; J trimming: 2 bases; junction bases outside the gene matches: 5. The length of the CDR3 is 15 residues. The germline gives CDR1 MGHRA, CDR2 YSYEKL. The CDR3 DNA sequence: TGCGCCAGCAGCCTCACCGGGACAGGGCAAGAGACCCAGTACTTC. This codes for CASSLTGTGQETQYF.

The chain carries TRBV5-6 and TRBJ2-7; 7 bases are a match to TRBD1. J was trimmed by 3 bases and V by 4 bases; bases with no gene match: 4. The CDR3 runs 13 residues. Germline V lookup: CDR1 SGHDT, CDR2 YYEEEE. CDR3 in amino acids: CASSKRQGYEQYF. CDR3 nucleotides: TGTGCCAGCAGCAAACGACAGGGCTACGAGCAGTACTTC.

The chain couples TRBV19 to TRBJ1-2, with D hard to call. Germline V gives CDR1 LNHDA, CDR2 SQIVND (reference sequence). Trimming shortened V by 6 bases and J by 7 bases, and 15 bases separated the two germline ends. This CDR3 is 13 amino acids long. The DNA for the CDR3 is TGTGCCAGTAGGGACGTAGGGAGGTTTGGCTACACCTTC. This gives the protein CASRDVGRFGYTF. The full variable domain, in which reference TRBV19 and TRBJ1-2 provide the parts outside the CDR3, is DGGITQSPKYLFRKEGQNVTLSCEQNLNHDAMYWYRQDPGQGLRLIYYSQIVNDFQKGDIAEGYSVSREKKESFPLTVTSAQKNPTAFYLCASRDVGRFGYTFGSGTRLTVV.

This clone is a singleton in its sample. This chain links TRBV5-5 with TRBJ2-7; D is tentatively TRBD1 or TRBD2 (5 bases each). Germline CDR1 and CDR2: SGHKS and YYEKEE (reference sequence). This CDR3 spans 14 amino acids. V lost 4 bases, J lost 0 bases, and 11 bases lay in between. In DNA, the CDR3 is TGTGCCAGCAGCACGGGACCAAGCTCCTACGAGCAGTACTTC. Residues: CASSTGPSSYEQYF.

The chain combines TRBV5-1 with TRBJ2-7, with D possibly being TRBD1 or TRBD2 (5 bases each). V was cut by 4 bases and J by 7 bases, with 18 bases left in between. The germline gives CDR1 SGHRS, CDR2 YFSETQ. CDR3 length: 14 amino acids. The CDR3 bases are TGCGCCAGCAGCAGTAGGGACCAGGTGGGGGAGCAGTACTTC. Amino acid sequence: CASSSRDQVGEQYF.

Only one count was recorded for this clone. The CDR3 here is CAWSQVSKNIQYF. Here the CDR3 DNA reads TGTGCCTGGAGTCAGGTATCCAAAAACATTCAGTACTTC. The chain recombines TRBV30 with TRBJ2-4; D not certain. The CDR3 is made up of 13 amino acids. Germline values: CDR1 GTSNPN, CDR2 SVGIG (reference sequence). Between the trimmed V and J ends, which lost 2 bases and 2 bases, there was a span of 7 bases.

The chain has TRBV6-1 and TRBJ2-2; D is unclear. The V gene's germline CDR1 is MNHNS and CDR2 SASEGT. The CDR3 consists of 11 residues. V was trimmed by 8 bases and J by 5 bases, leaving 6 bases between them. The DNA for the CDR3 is TGTGCCAGCGGATTAACCGGGGAGCTGTTTTTT. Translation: CASGLTGELFF.

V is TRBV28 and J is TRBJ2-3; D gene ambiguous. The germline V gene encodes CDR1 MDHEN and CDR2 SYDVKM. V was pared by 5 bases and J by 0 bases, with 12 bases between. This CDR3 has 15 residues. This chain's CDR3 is CASSNPSLSTDTQYF. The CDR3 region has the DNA TGTGCCAGCAGTAACCCCAGCCTTAGCACAGATACGCAGTATTTT.

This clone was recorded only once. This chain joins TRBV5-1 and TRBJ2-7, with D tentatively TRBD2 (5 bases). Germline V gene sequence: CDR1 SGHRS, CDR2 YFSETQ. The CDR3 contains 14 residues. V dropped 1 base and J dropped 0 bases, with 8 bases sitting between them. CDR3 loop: CASSLFGDSYEQYF. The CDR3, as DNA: TGCGCCAGCAGCTTGTTCGGGGACTCCTACGAGCAGTACTTC. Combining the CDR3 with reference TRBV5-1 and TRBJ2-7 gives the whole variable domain KAGVTQTPRYLIKTRGQQVTLSCSPISGHRSVSWYQQTPGQGLQFLFEYFSETQRNKGNFPGRFSGRQFSNSRSEMNVSTLELGDSALYLCASSLFGDSYEQYFGPGTRLTVT.

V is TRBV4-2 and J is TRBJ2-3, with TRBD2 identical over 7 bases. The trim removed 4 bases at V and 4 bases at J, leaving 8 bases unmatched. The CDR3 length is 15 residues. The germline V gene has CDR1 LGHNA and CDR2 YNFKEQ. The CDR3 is CASSLSGGGADTQYF. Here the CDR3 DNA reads TGTGCCAGCAGCCTCTCCGGCGGGGGAGCAGATACGCAGTATTTT.

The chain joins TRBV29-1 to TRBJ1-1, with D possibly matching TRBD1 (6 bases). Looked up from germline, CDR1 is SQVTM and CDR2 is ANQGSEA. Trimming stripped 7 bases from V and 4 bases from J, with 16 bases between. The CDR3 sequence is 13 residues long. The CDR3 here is CSAGGQGSTEAFF. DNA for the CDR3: TGCAGCGCCGGTGGGCAGGGGAGCACTGAAGCTTTCTTT.

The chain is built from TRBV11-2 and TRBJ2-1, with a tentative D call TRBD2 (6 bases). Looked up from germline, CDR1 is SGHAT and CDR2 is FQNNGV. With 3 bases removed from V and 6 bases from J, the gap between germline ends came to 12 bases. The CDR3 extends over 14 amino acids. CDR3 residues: CASSLLRGGNEQFF. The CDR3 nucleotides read TGTGCCAGCAGCTTGTTACGGGGAGGCAATGAGCAGTTCTTC.

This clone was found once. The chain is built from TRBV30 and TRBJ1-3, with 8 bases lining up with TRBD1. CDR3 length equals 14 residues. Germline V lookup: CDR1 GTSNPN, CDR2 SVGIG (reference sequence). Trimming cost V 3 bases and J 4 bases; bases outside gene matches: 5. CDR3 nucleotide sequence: TGTGCCTGGAGCCAGACAGGGGTCGGAAACACCATATATTTT. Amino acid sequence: CAWSQTGVGNTIYF.

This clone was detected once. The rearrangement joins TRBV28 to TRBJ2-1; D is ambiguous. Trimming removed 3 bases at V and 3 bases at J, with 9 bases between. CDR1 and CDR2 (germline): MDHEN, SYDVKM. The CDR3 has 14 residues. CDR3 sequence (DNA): TGTGCCAGCAGTTTTAGAATGCACTACAATGAGCAGTTCTTC. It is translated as CASSFRMHYNEQFF.

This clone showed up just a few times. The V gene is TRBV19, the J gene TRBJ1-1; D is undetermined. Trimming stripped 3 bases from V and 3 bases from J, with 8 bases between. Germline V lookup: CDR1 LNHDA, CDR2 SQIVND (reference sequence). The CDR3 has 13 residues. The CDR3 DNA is TGTGCCAGTAGTATCGTGGAGGACACTGAAGCTTTCTTT. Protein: CASSIVEDTEAFF.

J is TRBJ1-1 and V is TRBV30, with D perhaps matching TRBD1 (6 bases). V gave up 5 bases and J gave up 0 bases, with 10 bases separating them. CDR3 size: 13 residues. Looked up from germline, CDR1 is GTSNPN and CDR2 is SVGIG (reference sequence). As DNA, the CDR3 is TGTGCCTGGCTACAGGGTCTGAACACTGAAGCTTTCTTT. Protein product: CAWLQGLNTEAFF.

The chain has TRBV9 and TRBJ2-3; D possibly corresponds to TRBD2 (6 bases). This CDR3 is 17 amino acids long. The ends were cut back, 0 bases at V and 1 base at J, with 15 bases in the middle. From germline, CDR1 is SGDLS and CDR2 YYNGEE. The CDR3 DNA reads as TGTGCCAGCAGCGTAGTAGGAGAGGCTAGCGGCACAGATACGCAGTATTTT. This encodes CASSVVGEASGTDTQYF.

In DNA, the CDR3 is TGTGCCAGCAGCTTAGATTGGGGTGGGACTGAAGCTTTCTTT. Amino acids: CASSLDWGGTEAFF. The chain links TRBV11-2 to TRBJ1-1; D not resolved. V was clipped by 0 bases and J by 5 bases, with 10 bases between them. Per germline, CDR1 SGHAT and CDR2 FQNNGV. The CDR3 extends over 14 amino acids.

In DNA, the CDR3 is TGTGCCAGCAGCTTAGGGGGGTCCCTTACCTACGAGCAGTACTTC. The encoded protein is CASSLGGSLTYEQYF. The chain couples TRBV7-9 to TRBJ2-7; D is perhaps TRBD1 or TRBD2 (5 bases each). The V gene's germline CDR1 is SEHNR and CDR2 FQNEAQ (reference sequence). The ends were cut back, 1 base at V and 2 bases at J, with 12 bases in the middle. This CDR3 is 15 amino acids long.

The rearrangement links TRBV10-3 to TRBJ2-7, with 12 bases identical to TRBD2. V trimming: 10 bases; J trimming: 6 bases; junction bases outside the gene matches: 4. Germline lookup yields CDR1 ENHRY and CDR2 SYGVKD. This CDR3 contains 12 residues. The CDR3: CATRLAGVEQYF. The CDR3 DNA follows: TGTGCCACCAGACTAGCGGGAGTCGAGCAGTACTTC.

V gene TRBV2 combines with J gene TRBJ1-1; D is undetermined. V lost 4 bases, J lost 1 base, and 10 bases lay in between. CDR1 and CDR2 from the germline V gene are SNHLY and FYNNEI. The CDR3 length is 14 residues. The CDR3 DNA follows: TGTGCCAGCAGTGTAACCAAGAAGAACACTGAAGCTTTCTTT. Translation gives CASSVTKKNTEAFF.

In DNA, the CDR3 is TGTGCCAGCAGAACCGGGACTAGCGGCCCATCGGCCCAGTACTTC. Translated: CASRTGTSGPSAQYF. V and J are TRBV2 and TRBJ2-5; TRBD2 matches at 11 bases. The CDR3 runs to 15 residues. Germline V gives CDR1 SNHLY, CDR2 FYNNEI. Trimming at V came to 6 bases and at J to 9 bases, leaving 12 bases not matched to a gene.